This T cell receptor (beta chain) was recorded in a study of T-cell reconstitution after alpha-beta-depleted transplantation in children. This clonotype was recorded many times. The library targeted TCRbeta and was prepared with unique molecular identifiers. TCRdb ran MiXCR on the PCR reads and lists one entry per CDR3 protein. The sample lists 200,000 to 250,000 distinct CDR3 sequences; roughly a tenth were seen once. V shed 2 bases and J shed 4 bases, with 13 bases lying between them. Germline V lookup: CDR1 SGDLS, CDR2 YYNGEE. This CDR3 is 14 amino acids long. The sequencing used PBMCs from the stem cell graft donor, collected from the stem cell graft. The receptor comes from a human donor who donated a stem cell graft to a child with acute lymphoblastic leukemia. The rearrangement uses TRBV9 and TRBJ2-7; TRBD1 or TRBD2 may be the D gene (5 bases each). The CDR3 sequence is CASSVRGDGYEQYF. The CDR3 coding sequence is TGTGCCAGCAGCGTGAGAGGGGATGGGTACGAGCAGTACTTC. Full variable domain (remainder filled in from reference TRBV9 and TRBJ2-7): DSGVTQTPKHLITATGQRVTLRCSPRSGDLSVYWYQQSLDQGLQFLIQYYNGEERAKGNILERFSAQQFPDLHSELNLSSLELGDSALYFCASSVRGDGYEQYFGPGTRLTVT.